What follows describes a single TCR beta chain. The data were taken from a study of tumor T cells in aggressive B-cell lymphoma. Assay: immunoSEQ multiplex PCR; the TCRdb copy retains only in-frame clones and omits some. Of a few thousand clones listed, more than 75% are singletons. This CDR3 comprises 15 residues. Germline assignment: CDR1 LGHNA and CDR2 YSLEER. After removal of 1 base from V and 8 bases from J, the junction contained 8 bases not matched to a gene. This TCR was sampled from an adult with diffuse large B cell lymphoma. Sequenced sample: tumor tissue. The chain combines TRBV4-3 with TRBJ2-1; 7 bases are shared with TRBD2. CDR3 protein: CASSQVGGTGDEQFF. DNA of the CDR3: TGCGCCAGCAGCCAAGTGGGGGGGACGGGCGATGAGCAGTTCTTC.